This TCR beta chain was recorded in a study of cytomegalovirus exposure and HLA in healthy donors (dated by TCRdb to the late 2010s). Some background on the complete study: In an earlier analysis of under 600 of the donors, less than 350 Gb of sequence data and roughly 100 million unique TCR beta sequences from some 170 million T cells were reported. Roughly 290 gigabases of sequencing data and roughly 80 million unique TCR sequences made up an early release that covered over 550 HLA-typed donors. Of the 398 genotyped donors, 65% to 90% were placed in the genetic ancestry cluster associated with self-reported Caucasian donors. The study aimed to test whether cataloging public T cell receptors could reveal signatures of past pathogen exposure. Using immunosequencing, the study profiled T cell repertoires from around 670 subjects and related those repertoires to cytomegalovirus serostatus. Along with the approximately 650-subject first cohort, a separate validation cohort of over a hundred different subjects was used. To predict cytomegalovirus infection status, the study combined high-throughput TCR immunosequencing, statistical association of individual TCRs with disease status, and machine learning. In a later analysis, previously published TCR beta repertoires from more than 500 donors were re-analyzed and high-resolution HLA genotyping was added so that TCR occurrence patterns could be studied. In the later analysis, no new phenotypic data were used to find candidate immune exposures; instead, reliance was placed on TCR beta sequences and their occurrence across donors. In an earlier analysis of more than 550 of the donors, high-throughput TCR beta sequencing was used to judge whether each TCR beta V gene segment behaved as functional or pseudogenic. Alongside the repertoire data, information on donor age, sex, ethnicity and CMV serostatus was compiled. A later genetic analysis used genome-wide SNP genotypes for about 55% of the 666 donors, treating that subset as a discovery cohort. Every discovery cohort repertoire had been produced on one sequencing platform. HLA typing covered class I and class II loci at four-digit resolution. Typing coverage differed by locus: A, B, C, DRB1 and DQB1 were typed in about 620-630 donors, DQA1 in around 500, DPA1 in some 600, and DPB1 in 400 to 490. Roughly five DR-DQ haplotypes were handled as single units for association and clustering because linkage in the cohort was strong. On average, roughly 200,000 unique TCR beta nucleotide sequences were sequenced per donor among several hundred genotyped donors of the cohort, with 15% to 20% of those sequences being non-productive. Results and caveats for the whole study, not just this receptor: Presence/absence analyses assumed roughly uniform sequencing depth across donors, an assumption that may not hold. In a later analysis, HLA-associated TCR beta chains showed more clonal expansion and lower generation probabilities than non-associated chains that were equally common. Three of the identified cytomegalovirus-associated TCR beta chains were confirmed in vitro to be specific for cytomegalovirus antigens. A further reported finding was that TCR beta sequences accurately predicted the HLA-A and HLA-B alleles for most subjects in the first cohort. According to a later genetic analysis, donors in an Asian-associated ancestry cluster had fewer N-insertions in productive TCRs than the approximately 700-donor mean. A cluster of highly shared sequence variants was judged likely to represent a technical artifact of the sequencing pipeline. The authors suggested that the approach could potentially be extended to other disease states and immunological phenotypes. According to a later analysis, parvovirus B19, influenza, CMV and Epstein-Barr virus appeared linked to several top co-occurrence clusters. Because some donors lacked HLA typing at each locus, the association tests relied only on the typed subset. For the cohort, immune exposure information was limited to CMV serostatus. Assigning TCR associations to individual alleles was difficult when HLA alleles, especially DR and DQ, strongly co-occurred. Because counts were too low, about 18 rarely observed V segments, including chromosome 9 orphons, were left out of the earlier analysis of approximately 580 of the donors. The classifier was reported to diagnose cytomegalovirus status with high specificity and sensitivity in both the original cohort and the validation cohort. In a later genetic analysis, a missense DCLRE1C variant was associated with V-gene and J-gene trimming of TCR beta chains, and the association was replicated in an independent cohort. Broadly in line with IMGT annotations, most TCR beta V segments showed up in productive rearrangements about 87% or about 30% of the time in an earlier analysis of 587 of the donors. A later analysis found that most CMV-associated TCR beta chains appeared HLA-restricted, with HLA associations seemingly driven largely by CMV exposure. According to a later analysis, TCR association rates differed among HLA loci, with DRB1 alleles showing the most associated TCRs and HLA-C alleles showing the fewest. Only TCR beta chains were sequenced in this cohort, and the absence of alpha or paired-chain data limited detectable features. A total of 150 to 200 TCR beta chains were listed by the study as associated with cytomegalovirus. Some IMGT-functional V segments, including TRBV6-2 and TRBV6-3, could not be told apart with the 87-base-pair reads, so those segments were excluded. Linkage disequilibrium might explain the correlated functional status among segregating V segments, but an unknown experimental factor could not be excluded. Most TCR sequences were seen in very few donors, while some public TCRs were found in many individuals. Specific HLA alleles were associated with more than 15,000 TCR beta sequences at a false discovery rate of 0.05 in a later analysis.

The cohort was made up of several hundred healthy bone marrow donors. At the time of sampling, every cohort member was nominally healthy, though immune exposures that went unrecorded were likely present. The donor was CMV seropositive and was included in the group of some 290 seropositive cohort members. A peripheral blood sample was provided by each donor, and peripheral blood mononuclear cells were used for TCR beta sequencing. The Qiagen DNeasy Blood Extraction Kit was used to extract genomic DNA from the blood cell samples. The library was prepared using the immunoSEQ multiplex PCR assay. A mixture of 60 forward primers for TCR Vbeta segments and 13 reverse primers for TCR Jbeta segments was used in the multiplex PCR. The CDR3 region of rearranged TCR beta genes was amplified from genomic DNA by a multiplex PCR assay. The amplified TCR beta libraries were sequenced on the Illumina HiSeq System as 87-base-pair reads. Processing in the source paper ran as follows. In a later analysis, some 80 million unique TCR beta chains were counted across the approximately 640 repertoires, and around 10 million of these chains were shared by at least two donors. Raw reads were error-corrected and collapsed into unique sequences by a nearest-neighbor algorithm in which closely related sequences were merged to remove PCR and sequencing errors. V, D and J gene segments were assigned by aligning CDR3 sequences to IMGT reference sequences. For a sequence to be retained, a match of at least six nucleotides was required to both a V gene segment and a J gene segment. Rearrangements were called productive when the CDR3 lacked stop codons and stayed in frame with V and J; all others were non-productive. Following IMGT convention, CDR3 was defined as the stretch from the second conserved V-encoded cysteine to the conserved J-encoded phenylalanine. The earlier analysis of roughly 590 of the donors excluded sequences that lacked an unambiguous match to a single V gene segment. An earlier analysis of some 610 of the donors called V segments functional above 56.7% productive rearrangements and segregating when the between-donor standard deviation exceeded 5%. A statistical classification framework was developed to diagnose cytomegalovirus status using the catalog of TCR beta chain sequences. A later analysis assigned V and J genes by comparing TCR nucleotide sequences with IMGT/GENE-DB human TR gene sequences. In a later analysis, CDR3 sequences and most-parsimonious VDJ recombination scenarios were assigned using the TCRdist pipeline. In a later analysis, every TCR beta chain was defined by the combination of its CDR3 amino acid sequence and its V-gene family, and reads without a unique V-gene family were dropped. To address suspected cross-contamination and a sequencing artifact, a later analysis removed 592 highly shared, low-generation-probability nucleotide sequences. In a later analysis, a clonal expansion index was calculated for each public chain from normalized within-repertoire ranks of inferred template counts. Generation probabilities in a later analysis came from a VDJ recombination model fitted to out-of-frame rearrangements, and those results were checked against IGoR. In a later analysis, TCR-TCR, TCR-HLA and TCR-CMV co-occurrence was scored with hypergeometric tests, and a repertoire-size bias correction was applied to TCR pairs. In a later analysis, false discovery rates were estimated by permuting HLA or CMV assignments 20 times. In a later analysis, co-occurring TCRs were grouped using DBSCAN, and TCRdist sequence similarity was added for clustering within HLA-allele-positive subsets. Co-occurrence clustering excluded repertoires with fewer than 30,000 or more than 120,000 public chains, plus five with anomalous nucleotide sharing. TCRdb provides this immuneACCESS table in a form limited to in-frame rearrangements. Some clones are lacking; in checked studies, under half of them reflect an unresolved V gene, and why the rest are absent is not known. Clonal size and the V and J genes are those of that table, whereas D and trimming came from the DNA. Counted in this sample were 180,000 or so clones; roughly 77% of them appeared once. 2.5% of the sample goes to the ten largest clones.

Its CDR3 holds 16 amino acids, cysteine through phenylalanine. Of all the DNA, just the CDR3 is kept, 48 bases in frame from base 1. Per the germline V gene (reference sequence), PRHDT is the CDR1 and FYEKMQ is the CDR2. Cut back by 6 bases and 3 bases, the V and J ends lie 21 bases apart. Worth noting for this clone: Its cognate antigen has yet to be identified. Per-base qualities were not stored, and no clone one base away is much larger.

The source material was PBMCs. The receptor chain draws on TRBV13 and TRBJ2-7; no D segment can be confidently identified. This clonotype was sampled from a woman under 40 in good health and CMV-seropositive. The nucleotides are TGTGCCAGCAGTTCCCAGACACGGCCAGGCCTCTACGAGCAGTACTTC. Protein translation: CASSSQTRPGLYEQYF.